The present entry profiles one TCR beta chain with its context. Clones were sequenced by immunoSEQ multiplex PCR, and TCRdb holds only the in-frame ones, with some missing. The sample lists 35,000 to 40,000 clones; nearly 90% were seen once. These data come from a study of blood T cell repertoires in COVID-19. Germline CDR1 SGDLS, CDR2 YYNGEE. This CDR3 is 14 amino acids long. Trimming shortened V by 2 bases and J by 8 bases, and 14 bases separated the two germline ends. The sequencing sample was made of peripheral blood. V usage is TRBV9 and J usage is TRBJ2-1; a possible D gene is TRBD1 (6 bases). This sequence was found in a man between 65 and 85 years old with active COVID-19. CDR3 in DNA: TGTGCCAGCAGCGTTGGCAGGGGTTCCCATGAGCAGTTCTTC. Residues: CASSVGRGSHEQFF.